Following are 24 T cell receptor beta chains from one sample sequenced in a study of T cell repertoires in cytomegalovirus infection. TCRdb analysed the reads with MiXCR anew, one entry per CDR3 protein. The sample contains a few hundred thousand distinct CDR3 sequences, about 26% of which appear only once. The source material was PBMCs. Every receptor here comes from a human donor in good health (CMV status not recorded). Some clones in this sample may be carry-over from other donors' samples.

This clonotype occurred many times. The CDR3 coding sequence is TGTGCCAGCAGCCTAAGCGGGAGGGCGGAGCAGTTCTTC. Protein product: CASSLSGRAEQFF. V gene TRBV6-2 or TRBV6-3 combines with J gene TRBJ2-1; 10 positions match TRBD2. This CDR3 region has 13 residues. The germline CDR1 and CDR2 sequences are MNHEY and SVGEGT. J gave up 10 bases and V 6 bases, and 6 bases lay outside the gene matches.

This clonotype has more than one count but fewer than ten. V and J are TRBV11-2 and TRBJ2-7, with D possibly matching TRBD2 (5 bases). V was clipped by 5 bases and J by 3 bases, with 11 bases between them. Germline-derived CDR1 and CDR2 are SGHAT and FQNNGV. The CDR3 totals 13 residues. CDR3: CASSPLRGYEQYV. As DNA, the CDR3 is TGTGCCAGCAGCCCCCTTCGGGGCTACGAGCAGTACGTC.

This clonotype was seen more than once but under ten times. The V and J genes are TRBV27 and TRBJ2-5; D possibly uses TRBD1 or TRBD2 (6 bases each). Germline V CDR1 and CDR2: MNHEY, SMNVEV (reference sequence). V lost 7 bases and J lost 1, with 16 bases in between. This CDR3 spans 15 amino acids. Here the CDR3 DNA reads TGTGCCAGCACCCGAAAGGGGGGACTCCAAGAGACCCAGTACTTC. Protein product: CASTRKGGLQETQYF.

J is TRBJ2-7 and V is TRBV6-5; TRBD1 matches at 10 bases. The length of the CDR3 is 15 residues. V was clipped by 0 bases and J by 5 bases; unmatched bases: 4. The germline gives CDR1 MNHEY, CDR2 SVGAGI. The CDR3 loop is CASSYSGTGVNEQYV. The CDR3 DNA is TGTGCCAGCAGTTACTCGGGGACAGGGGTTAACGAGCAGTACGTC.

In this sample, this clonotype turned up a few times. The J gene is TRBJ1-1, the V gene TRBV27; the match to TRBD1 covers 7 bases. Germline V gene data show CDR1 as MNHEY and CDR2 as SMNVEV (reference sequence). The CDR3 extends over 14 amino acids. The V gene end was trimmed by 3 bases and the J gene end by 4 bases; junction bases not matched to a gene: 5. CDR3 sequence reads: CASSFYNRGTEAFF. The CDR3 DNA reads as TGTGCCAGCAGTTTCTACAACAGGGGCACTGAAGCTTTCTTT.

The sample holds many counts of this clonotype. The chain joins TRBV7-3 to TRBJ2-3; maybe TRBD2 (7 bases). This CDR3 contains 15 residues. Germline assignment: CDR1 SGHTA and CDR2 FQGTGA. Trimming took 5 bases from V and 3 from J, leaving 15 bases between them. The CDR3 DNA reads TGTGCCAGCAGCCCTAGCGGACAGCAAACAGATACGCAGTATTTT. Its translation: CASSPSGQQTDTQYF. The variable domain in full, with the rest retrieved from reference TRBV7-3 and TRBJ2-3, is GAGVSQTPSNKVTEKGKYVELRCDPISGHTALYWYRQSLGQGPEFLIYFQGTGAADDSGLPNDRFFAVRPEGSVSTLKIQRTERGDSAVYLCASSPSGQQTDTQYFGPGTRLTVL.

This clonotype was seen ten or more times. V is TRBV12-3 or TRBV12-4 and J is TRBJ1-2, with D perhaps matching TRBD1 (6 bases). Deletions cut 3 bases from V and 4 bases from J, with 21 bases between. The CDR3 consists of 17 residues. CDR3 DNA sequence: TGTGCCAGCAGTTTTGGTTCCTGGCTTAGACAGGCCTATGGCTACACCTTC. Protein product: CASSFGSWLRQAYGYTF.

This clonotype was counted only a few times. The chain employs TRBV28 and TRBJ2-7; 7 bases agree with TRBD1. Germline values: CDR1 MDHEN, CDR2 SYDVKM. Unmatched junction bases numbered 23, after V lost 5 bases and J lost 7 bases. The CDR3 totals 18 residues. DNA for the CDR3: TGTGCCAGCAGTAGTACTATGGACAGGTCATTCCCCTCGGGTGAGCAGTACGTC. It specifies CASSSTMDRSFPSGEQYV.

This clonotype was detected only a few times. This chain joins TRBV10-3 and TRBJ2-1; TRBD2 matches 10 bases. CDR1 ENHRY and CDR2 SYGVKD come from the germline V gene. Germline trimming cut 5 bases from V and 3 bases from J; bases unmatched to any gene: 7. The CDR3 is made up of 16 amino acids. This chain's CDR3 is CAISLLAGSVYNEQFF. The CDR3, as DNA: TGTGCCATCAGTCTACTAGCGGGAAGTGTCTACAATGAGCAGTTCTTC.

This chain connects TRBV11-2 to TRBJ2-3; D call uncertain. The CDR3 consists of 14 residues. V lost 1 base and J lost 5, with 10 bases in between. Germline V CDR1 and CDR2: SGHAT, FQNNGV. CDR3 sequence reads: CASSLGTARDTQYF. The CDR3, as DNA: TGTGCCAGCAGCTTAGGCACTGCAAGAGATACGCAGTATTTT.

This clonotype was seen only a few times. The CDR3 DNA is TGTGCCAGCAGTCGTGGACATCCAACTAATGAAAAACTGTTTTTT. Its protein is CASSRGHPTNEKLFF. The chain uses TRBV12-3 or TRBV12-4 and TRBJ1-4; D perhaps matches TRBD1 (5 bases). CDR3 length: 15 residues. Between the trimmed V and J ends, which lost 5 bases and 0 bases, there was a span of 10 bases.

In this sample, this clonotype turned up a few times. CDR3 in DNA: TGTGCCAGCAGTTTCTACAGGGCCCGGATCACTGAAGCTTTCTTT. Its protein product is CASSFYRARITEAFF. The V gene is TRBV28, the J gene TRBJ1-1; perhaps TRBD1 as D (6 bases). This CDR3 is 15 amino acids long. Trimming pared 3 bases from V and 4 bases from J, leaving 15 bases between. CDR1 and CDR2 (germline): MDHEN, SYDVKM. Using reference TRBV28 and TRBJ1-1 for the parts outside the CDR3, the full variable domain is DVKVTQSSRYLVKRTGEKVFLECVQDMDHENMFWYRQDPGLGLRLIYFSYDVKMKEKGDIPEGYSVSREKKERFSLILESASTNQTSMYLCASSFYRARITEAFFGQGTRLTVV.

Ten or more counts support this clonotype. In DNA form, the CDR3 reads TGTGCCAGCAGCCTGTGGGGCGGCGGGACGAGCAATGAGCAGTTCTTC. Residues: CASSLWGGGTSNEQFF. The chain employs TRBV7-2 and TRBJ2-1, with TRBD2 as a possible D gene (6 bases). Germline CDR1 reads SGHTA; CDR2 reads FQGNSA. This CDR3 comprises 16 residues. Deletions cut 5 bases from V and 6 bases from J, with 20 bases between.

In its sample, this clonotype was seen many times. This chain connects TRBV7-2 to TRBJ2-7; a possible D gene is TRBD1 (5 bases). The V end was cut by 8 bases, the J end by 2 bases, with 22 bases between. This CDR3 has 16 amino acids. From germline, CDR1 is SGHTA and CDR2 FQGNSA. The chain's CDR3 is CASAITLRGGTYEQYF. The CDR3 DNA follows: TGTGCCAGCGCAATAACCCTTAGGGGTGGTACCTACGAGCAGTACTTC. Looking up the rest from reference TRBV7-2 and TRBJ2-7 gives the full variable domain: GAGVSQSPSNKVTEKGKDVELRCDPISGHTALYWYRQSLGQGLEFLIYFQGNSAPDKSGLPSDRFSAERTGGSVSTLTIQRTQQEDSAVYLCASAITLRGGTYEQYFGPGTRLTVT.

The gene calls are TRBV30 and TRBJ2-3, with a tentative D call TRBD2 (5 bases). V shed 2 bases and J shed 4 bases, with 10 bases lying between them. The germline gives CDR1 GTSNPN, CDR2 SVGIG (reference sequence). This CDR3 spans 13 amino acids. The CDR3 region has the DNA TGTGCCTGGAGTTCACCAGCGGCAGATACGCAGTATTTT. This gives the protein CAWSSPAADTQYF.

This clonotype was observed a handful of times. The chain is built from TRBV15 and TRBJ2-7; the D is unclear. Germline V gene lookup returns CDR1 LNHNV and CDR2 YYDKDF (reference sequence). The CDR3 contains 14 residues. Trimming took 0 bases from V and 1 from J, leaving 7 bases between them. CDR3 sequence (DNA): TGTGCCACCAGCAGAGAACACCTATCCTACGAGCAGTACTTC. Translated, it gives CATSREHLSYEQYF.

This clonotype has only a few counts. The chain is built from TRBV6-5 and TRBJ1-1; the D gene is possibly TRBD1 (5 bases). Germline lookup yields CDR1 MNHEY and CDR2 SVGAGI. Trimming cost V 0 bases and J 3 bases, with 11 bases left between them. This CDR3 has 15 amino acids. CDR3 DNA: TGTGCCAGCAGTTACTCCAGGGCGTTGGACACTGAAGCTTTCTTT. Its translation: CASSYSRALDTEAFF.

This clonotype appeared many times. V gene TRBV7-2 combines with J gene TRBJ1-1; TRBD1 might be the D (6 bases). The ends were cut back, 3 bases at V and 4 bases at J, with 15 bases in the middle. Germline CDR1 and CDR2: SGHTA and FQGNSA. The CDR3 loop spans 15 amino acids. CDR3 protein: CASSLTGGYGTEAFF. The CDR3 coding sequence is TGTGCCAGCAGCTTGACAGGCGGATATGGCACTGAAGCTTTCTTT. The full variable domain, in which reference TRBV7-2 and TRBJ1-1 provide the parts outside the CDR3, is GAGVSQSPSNKVTEKGKDVELRCDPISGHTALYWYRQSLGQGLEFLIYFQGNSAPDKSGLPSDRFSAERTGGSVSTLTIQRTQQEDSAVYLCASSLTGGYGTEAFFGQGTRLTVV.

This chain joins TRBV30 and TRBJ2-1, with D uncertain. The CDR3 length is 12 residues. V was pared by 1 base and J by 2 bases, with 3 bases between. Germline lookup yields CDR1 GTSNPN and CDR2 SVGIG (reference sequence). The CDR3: CAWSDAYNEQFF. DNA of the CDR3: TGTGCCTGGAGTGATGCCTACAATGAGCAGTTCTTC.

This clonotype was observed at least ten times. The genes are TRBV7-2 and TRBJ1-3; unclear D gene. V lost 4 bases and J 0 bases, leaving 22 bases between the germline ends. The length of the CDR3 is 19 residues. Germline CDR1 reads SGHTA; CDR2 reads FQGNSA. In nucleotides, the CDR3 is TGTGCCAGCAGCTCGGCCGGACGGGCCGGGGATCACTCTGGAAACACCATATATTTT. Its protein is CASSSAGRAGDHSGNTIYF.

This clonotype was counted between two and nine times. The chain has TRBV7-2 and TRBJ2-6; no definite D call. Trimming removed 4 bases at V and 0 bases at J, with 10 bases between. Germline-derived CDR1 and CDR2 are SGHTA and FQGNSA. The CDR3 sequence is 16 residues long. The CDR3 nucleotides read TGTGCCAGCAGCTCCGTGTGGTTCTCTGGGGCCAACGTCCTGACTTTC. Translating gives CASSSVWFSGANVLTF. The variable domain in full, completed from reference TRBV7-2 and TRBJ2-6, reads GAGVSQSPSNKVTEKGKDVELRCDPISGHTALYWYRQSLGQGLEFLIYFQGNSAPDKSGLPSDRFSAERTGGSVSTLTIQRTQQEDSAVYLCASSSVWFSGANVLTFGAGSRLTVL.

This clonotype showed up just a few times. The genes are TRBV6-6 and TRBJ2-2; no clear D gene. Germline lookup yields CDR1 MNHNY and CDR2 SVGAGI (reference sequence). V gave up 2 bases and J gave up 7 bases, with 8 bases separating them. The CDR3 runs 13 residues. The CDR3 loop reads CASSYGHLGELFF. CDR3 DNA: TGTGCCAGCAGTTACGGCCATCTCGGGGAGCTGTTTTTT.

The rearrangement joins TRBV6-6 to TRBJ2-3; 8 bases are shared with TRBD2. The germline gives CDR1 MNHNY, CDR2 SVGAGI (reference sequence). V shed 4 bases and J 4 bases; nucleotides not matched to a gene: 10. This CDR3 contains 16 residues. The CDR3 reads CASSSQAGARADTQYF. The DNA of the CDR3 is TGTGCCAGCAGTTCCCAAGCGGGAGCGCGGGCAGATACGCAGTATTTT.

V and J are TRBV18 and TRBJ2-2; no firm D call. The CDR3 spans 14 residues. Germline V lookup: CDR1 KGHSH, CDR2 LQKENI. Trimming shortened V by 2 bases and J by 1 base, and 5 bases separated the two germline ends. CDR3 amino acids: CASSPKRNTGELFF. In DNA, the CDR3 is TGTGCCAGCTCACCAAAACGGAACACCGGGGAGCTGTTTTTT.